Following are 3 T cell receptor beta chains from one sample sequenced in a study of early T cells in non-severe SARS-CoV-2 infection. TCRdb analysed the 5' RACE reads with MiXCR anew, one entry per CDR3 protein. The table has 55,000 to 80,000 distinct CDR3 sequences, approximately 10% seen once. The material sequenced was whole blood, taken at baseline. These receptor sequences come from an adult who was a healthcare worker with PCR-confirmed SARS-CoV-2 infection or an uninfected control (not recorded which).

This clonotype was seen a handful of times. The genes are TRBV5-6 and TRBJ2-7; the match to TRBD2 covers 7 bases. The V and J ends lost 4 bases and 0 bases, in that order; junction bases with no gene match: 7. There are 15 residues in the CDR3. Germline loops: CDR1 SGHDT, CDR2 YYEEEE. CDR3: CASSRAGIFSYEQYF. The CDR3 nucleotides are TGTGCCAGCAGCCGAGCGGGAATCTTCTCCTACGAGCAGTACTTC.

This clonotype was picked up a small number of times. The chain carries TRBV29-1 and TRBJ2-5; D possibly corresponds to TRBD2 (6 bases). V dropped 8 bases and J dropped 4 bases, with 11 bases sitting between them. Germline loops: CDR1 SQVTM, CDR2 ANQGSEA. The CDR3 runs to 11 residues. The CDR3 sequence is CSSRRGETQYF. CDR3 bases: TGCAGCTCCCGGAGGGGAGAGACCCAGTACTTC.

This clonotype was counted ten times or more. V is TRBV6-5 and J is TRBJ1-1, with D maybe TRBD1 (5 bases). Germline V gene data show CDR1 as MNHEY and CDR2 as SVGAGI. The CDR3 extends over 14 amino acids. The ends were cut back, 7 bases at V and 1 base at J, with 13 bases in the middle. The CDR3 DNA follows: TGTGCCAGCACCCCCTGGGGGGAGAACACTGAAGCTTTCTTT. It specifies CASTPWGENTEAFF.